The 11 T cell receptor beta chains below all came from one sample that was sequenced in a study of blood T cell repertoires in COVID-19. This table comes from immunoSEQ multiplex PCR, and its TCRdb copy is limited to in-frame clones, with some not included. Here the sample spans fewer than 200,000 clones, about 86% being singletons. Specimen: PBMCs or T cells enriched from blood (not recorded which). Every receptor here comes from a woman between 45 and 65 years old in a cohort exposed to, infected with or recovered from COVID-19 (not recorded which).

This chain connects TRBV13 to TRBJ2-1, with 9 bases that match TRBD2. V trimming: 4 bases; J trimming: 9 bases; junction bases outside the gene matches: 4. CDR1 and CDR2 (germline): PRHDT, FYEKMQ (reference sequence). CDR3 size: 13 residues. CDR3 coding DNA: TGTGCCAGCAGCTCTAGCGGGGTGATTGAGCAGTTCTTC. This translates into CASSSSGVIEQFF.

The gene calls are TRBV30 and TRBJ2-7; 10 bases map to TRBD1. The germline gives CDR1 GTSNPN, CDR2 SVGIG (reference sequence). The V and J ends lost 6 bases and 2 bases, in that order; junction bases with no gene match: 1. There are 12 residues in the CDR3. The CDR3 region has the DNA TGTGCCTGTGACAGGGGGCCCTACGAGCAGTACTTC. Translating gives CACDRGPYEQYF.

The CDR3 region has the DNA TGTGCCAGTAGTATTACCGGGACAGGGGGCGATGAGCAGTTCTTC. It is translated as CASSITGTGGDEQFF. The chain recombines TRBV19 with TRBJ2-1; TRBD1 matches 12 bases. V lost 3 bases, J lost 8 bases, and 5 bases stayed unmatched. The CDR3 consists of 15 residues. The germline V gene has CDR1 LNHDA and CDR2 SQIVND (reference sequence).

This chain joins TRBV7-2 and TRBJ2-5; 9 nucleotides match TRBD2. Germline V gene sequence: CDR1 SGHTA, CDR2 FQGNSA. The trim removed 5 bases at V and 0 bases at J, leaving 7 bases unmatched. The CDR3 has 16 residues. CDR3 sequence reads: CASSPLSGGYQETQYF. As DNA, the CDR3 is TGTGCCAGCAGCCCCCTGAGCGGGGGGTACCAAGAGACCCAGTACTTC.

CDR3 protein: CASSDRTGEAFF. CDR3 in DNA: TGTGCCAGCAGTGACCGGACAGGAGAAGCTTTCTTT. The chain uses TRBV6-1 and TRBJ1-1; 7 bases match TRBD1. The CDR3 spans 12 residues. Germline-derived CDR1 and CDR2 are MNHNS and SASEGT. The V and J ends lost 3 bases and 8 bases, in that order; junction bases with no gene match: 3.

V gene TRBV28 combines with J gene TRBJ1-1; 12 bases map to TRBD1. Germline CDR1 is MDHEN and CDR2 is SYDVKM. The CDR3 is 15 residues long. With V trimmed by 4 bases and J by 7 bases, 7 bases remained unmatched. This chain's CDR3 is CASSSGGQGAIEAFF. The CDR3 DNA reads TGTGCCAGCAGTTCCGGGGGACAGGGGGCTATTGAAGCTTTCTTT.

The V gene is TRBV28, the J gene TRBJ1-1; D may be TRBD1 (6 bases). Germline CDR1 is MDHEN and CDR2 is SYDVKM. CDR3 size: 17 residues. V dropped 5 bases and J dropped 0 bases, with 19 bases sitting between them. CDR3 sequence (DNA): TGTGCCAGCAGTACCCGTCACAGGGCACAGTTGAACACTGAAGCTTTCTTT. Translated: CASSTRHRAQLNTEAFF.

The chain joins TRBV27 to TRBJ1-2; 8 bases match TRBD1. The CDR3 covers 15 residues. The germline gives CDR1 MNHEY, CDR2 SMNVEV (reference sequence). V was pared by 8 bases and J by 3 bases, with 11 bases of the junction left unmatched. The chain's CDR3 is CASRKRDRQDYGYTF. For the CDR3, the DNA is TGTGCCAGCCGCAAAAGGGACAGGCAAGACTATGGCTACACCTTC.

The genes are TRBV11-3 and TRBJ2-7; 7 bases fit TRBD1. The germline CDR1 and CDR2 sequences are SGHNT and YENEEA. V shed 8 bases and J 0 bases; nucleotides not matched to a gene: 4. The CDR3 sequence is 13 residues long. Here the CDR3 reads CASQTGPSYEQYF. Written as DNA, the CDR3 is TGTGCCAGCCAGACAGGGCCCTCCTACGAGCAGTACTTC.

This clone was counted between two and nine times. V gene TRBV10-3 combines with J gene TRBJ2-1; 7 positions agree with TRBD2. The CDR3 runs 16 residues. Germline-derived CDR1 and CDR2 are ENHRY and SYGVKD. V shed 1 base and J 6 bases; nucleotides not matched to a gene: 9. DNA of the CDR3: TGTGCCATCAGTGAGTACGGGGGGACTCTCACCAATGAGCAGTTCTTC. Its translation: CAISEYGGTLTNEQFF.

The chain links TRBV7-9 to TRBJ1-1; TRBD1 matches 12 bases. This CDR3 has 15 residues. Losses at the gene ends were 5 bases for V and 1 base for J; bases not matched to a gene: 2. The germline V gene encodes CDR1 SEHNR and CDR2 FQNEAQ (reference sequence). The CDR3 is CASSKGQGANTEAFF. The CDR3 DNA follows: TGTGCCAGCAGCAAGGGACAGGGGGCGAACACTGAAGCTTTCTTT.